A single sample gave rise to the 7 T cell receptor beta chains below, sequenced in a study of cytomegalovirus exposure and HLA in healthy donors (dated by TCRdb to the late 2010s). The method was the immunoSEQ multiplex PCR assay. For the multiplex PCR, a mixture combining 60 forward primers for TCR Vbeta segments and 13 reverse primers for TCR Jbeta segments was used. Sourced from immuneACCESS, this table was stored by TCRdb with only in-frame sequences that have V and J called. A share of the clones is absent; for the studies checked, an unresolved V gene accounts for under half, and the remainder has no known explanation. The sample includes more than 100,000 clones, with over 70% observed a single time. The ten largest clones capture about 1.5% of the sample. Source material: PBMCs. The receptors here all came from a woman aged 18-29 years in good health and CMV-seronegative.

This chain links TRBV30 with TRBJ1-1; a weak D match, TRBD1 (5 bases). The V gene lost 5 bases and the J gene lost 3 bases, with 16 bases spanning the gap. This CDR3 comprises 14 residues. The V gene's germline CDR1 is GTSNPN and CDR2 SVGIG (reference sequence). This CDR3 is CAWERDPTDTEAFF. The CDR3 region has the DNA TGTGCCTGGGAGCGGGACCCTACGGACACTGAAGCTTTCTTT.

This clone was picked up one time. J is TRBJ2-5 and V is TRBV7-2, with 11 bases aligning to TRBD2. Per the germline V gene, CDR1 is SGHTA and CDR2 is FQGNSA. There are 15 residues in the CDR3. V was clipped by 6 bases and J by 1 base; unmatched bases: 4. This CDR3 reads CASRTSGSSQETQYF. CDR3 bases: TGTGCCAGCAGAACTAGCGGGAGTTCCCAAGAGACCCAGTACTTC.

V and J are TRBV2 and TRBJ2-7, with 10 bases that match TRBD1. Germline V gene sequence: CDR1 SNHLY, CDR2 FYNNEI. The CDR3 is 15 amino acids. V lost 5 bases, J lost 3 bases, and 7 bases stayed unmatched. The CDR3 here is CASSQTGGEFYEQYF. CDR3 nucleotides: TGTGCCAGCAGTCAGACAGGGGGCGAATTCTACGAGCAGTACTTC.

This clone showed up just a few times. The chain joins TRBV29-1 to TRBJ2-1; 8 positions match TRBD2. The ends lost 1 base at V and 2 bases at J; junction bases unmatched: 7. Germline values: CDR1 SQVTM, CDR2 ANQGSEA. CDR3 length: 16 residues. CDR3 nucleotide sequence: TGCAGCGTTGAAGGGCGGACTAGCCGAACCTACAATGAGCAGTTCTTC. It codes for CSVEGRTSRTYNEQFF.

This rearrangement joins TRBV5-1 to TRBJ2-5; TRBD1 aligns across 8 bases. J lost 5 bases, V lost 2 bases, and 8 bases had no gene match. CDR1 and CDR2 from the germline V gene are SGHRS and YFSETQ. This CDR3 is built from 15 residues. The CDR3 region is CASSLVGQGEETQYF. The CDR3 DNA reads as TGCGCCAGCAGCTTAGTTGGACAGGGTGAGGAGACCCAGTACTTC.

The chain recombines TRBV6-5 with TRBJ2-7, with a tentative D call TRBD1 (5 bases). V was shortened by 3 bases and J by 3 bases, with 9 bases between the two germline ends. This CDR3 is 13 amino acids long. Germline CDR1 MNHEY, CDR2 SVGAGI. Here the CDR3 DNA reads TGTGCCAGCAGTTATAGCCAGGGCTACGAGCAGTACTTC. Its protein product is CASSYSQGYEQYF.

CDR3 sequence reads: CAWSPGLAGGLAQETQYF. DNA for the CDR3: TGTGCCTGGAGCCCGGGACTAGCGGGAGGGCTAGCCCAAGAGACCCAGTACTTC. V and J are TRBV30 and TRBJ2-5, with 16 nucleotides matching TRBD2. The V segment lost 3 bases and the J segment 1 base; nucleotides outside the gene matches: 8. Germline V gene lookup returns CDR1 GTSNPN and CDR2 SVGIG (reference sequence). The CDR3 spans 18 residues. The full variable domain, in which reference TRBV30 and TRBJ2-5 provide the parts outside the CDR3, is SQTIHQWPATLVQPVGSPLSLECTVEGTSNPNLYWYRQAAGRGLQLLFYSVGIGQISSEVPQNLSASRPQDRQFILSSKKLLLSDSGFYLCAWSPGLAGGLAQETQYFGPGTRLLVL.